Sequencing of this T cell receptor beta chain was carried out in a study of T cell responses to AZD1222 COVID-19 vaccine. In the study overall: Samples with a second dose at about 4 or about 12 weeks were pooled together. The study, taken as a whole, reports: Baseline seropositivity characterized only a handful of AZD1222 recipients. Recipients of two AZD1222 doses showed rising Spike-specific TCR breadth and depth. White British donors predominated, females outnumbered males, and clonal diversity was possibly underestimated.

Germline CDR1 is MDHEN and CDR2 is SYDVKM. This CDR3 is 15 amino acids long. V was pared by 4 bases and J by 7 bases, with 10 bases of the junction left unmatched. Comment on this clone: The antigen is unknown.

The assay was immunoSEQ multiplex PCR, and TCRdb's table has in-frame clones only and misses some. Of under 200,000 clones listed, around 92% are singletons. This clonotype originated in an adult in good health. J is TRBJ2-1 and V is TRBV28; TRBD1 agrees at 7 bases. Sequencing was performed on peripheral blood, taken on day 0 of AZD1222 vaccination. In nucleotides, the CDR3 is TGTGCCAGCAGTTCAGGGGGACCCATACCGAATGAGCAGTTCTTC. This encodes CASSSGGPIPNEQFF. Complete variable domain (other parts from reference TRBV28 and TRBJ2-1): DVKVTQSSRYLVKRTGEKVFLECVQDMDHENMFWYRQDPGLGLRLIYFSYDVKMKEKGDIPEGYSVSREKKERFSLILESASTNQTSMYLCASSSGGPIPNEQFFGPGTRLTVL.